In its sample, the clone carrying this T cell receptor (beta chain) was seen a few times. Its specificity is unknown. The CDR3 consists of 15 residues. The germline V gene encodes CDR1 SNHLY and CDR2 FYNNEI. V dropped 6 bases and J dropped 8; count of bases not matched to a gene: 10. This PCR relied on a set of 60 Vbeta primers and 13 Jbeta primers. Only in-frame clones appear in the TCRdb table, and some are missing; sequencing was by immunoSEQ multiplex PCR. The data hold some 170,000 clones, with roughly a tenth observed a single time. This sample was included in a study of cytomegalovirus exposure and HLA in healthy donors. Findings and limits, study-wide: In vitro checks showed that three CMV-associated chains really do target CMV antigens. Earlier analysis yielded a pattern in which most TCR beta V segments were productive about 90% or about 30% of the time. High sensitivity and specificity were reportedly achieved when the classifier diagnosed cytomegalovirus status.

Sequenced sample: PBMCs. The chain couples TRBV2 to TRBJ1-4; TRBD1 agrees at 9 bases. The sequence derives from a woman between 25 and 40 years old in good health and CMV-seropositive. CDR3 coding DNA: TGTGCCAGCAGCGCTGACAGGGGGAGGGGAGAAAAACTGTTTTTT. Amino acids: CASSADRGRGEKLFF.